A single T cell receptor beta chain is shown here with its context. Its antigen target is currently unknown. One base away there is no much larger clone; base qualities are not given. This entry comes from a study of cytomegalovirus exposure and HLA in healthy donors (dated by TCRdb to 2017 to 2019). For the study in its entirety: In an earlier analysis of about 560 of the donors, 276 Gb of sequence data and 90 million to 130 million unique TCR beta sequences from about 179 million T cells were reported. Roughly 300 gigabases of sequencing data and around 90 million unique TCR sequences made up an early release that covered approximately 620 HLA-typed donors. Of the roughly 430 genotyped donors, around 81% fell in the genetic ancestry cluster associated with self-reported Caucasian donors. The study was designed to test whether signatures of past pathogen exposure could be identified by cataloging public T cell receptors. The T cell repertoires of around 730 subjects were profiled by immunosequencing and related to cytomegalovirus serostatus. Along with the roughly 610-subject first cohort, a separate validation cohort of around 110 different subjects was used. To predict cytomegalovirus infection status, the study combined high-throughput TCR immunosequencing, statistical association of individual TCRs with disease status, and machine learning. A later analysis re-examined previously published TCR beta repertoires from several hundred donors and added high-resolution HLA genotyping to investigate patterns of TCR occurrence. Rather than drawing on any new phenotypic data, the later analysis identified candidate immune exposures from TCR beta sequences and the way those sequences occurred across donors. An earlier analysis of around 540 of the donors applied high-throughput TCR beta sequencing to assess whether each TCR beta V gene segment acted as functional or pseudogenic. Donor age, sex, ethnicity and CMV serostatus were collected together with the repertoire data. Genome-wide SNP genotypes for about three fifths of the 666 donors were used in a later genetic analysis, which treated that subset as a discovery cohort. All discovery cohort repertoires had been generated on a single sequencing platform. Both class I and class II loci were covered by HLA typing, at four-digit resolution. Typing coverage differed by locus: A, B, C, DRB1 and DQB1 were typed in roughly 620-630 donors, DQA1 in 522, DPA1 in 600 to 610, and DPB1 in 400 to 490. About 5 DR-DQ haplotypes were handled as single units for association and clustering, since linkage in the cohort was strong. Among around 400 genotyped donors of the cohort, an average of around 240,000 unique TCR beta nucleotide sequences was sequenced per donor, of which roughly 17% were non-productive.

At the junction V is shortened by 2 bases and J by 7 bases, with 17 bases in between. Inclusive of the bounding cysteine and phenylalanine, the CDR3 is 15 residues long. Solely the CDR3 DNA is kept, with 45 bases framed from the first base. The CDR1 and CDR2 encoded by the germline V gene are MNHEY and SVGAGI. The library was built by means of the immunoSEQ multiplex PCR assay. For the multiplex PCR, a mixture combining 60 forward primers for TCR Vbeta segments and 13 reverse primers for TCR Jbeta segments was used. The CDR3 region of rearranged TCR beta genes was amplified from genomic DNA by a multiplex PCR assay. The Illumina HiSeq System was used to sequence the amplified TCR beta libraries as 87-base-pair reads. The authors processed their data as follows. A later analysis counted about 80 million unique TCR beta chains across the 670 or so repertoires, and about 10 million of these chains were shared by at least two donors. To remove PCR and sequencing errors, raw reads were error-corrected and collapsed into unique sequences using a nearest-neighbor algorithm that merged closely related sequences. Alignment of CDR3 sequences to IMGT reference sequences was used to assign V, D and J gene segments. Each retained sequence needed at least a six-nucleotide match to both a V gene segment and a J gene segment. A rearrangement was called productive if the CDR3 had no stop codons and remained in frame with V and J, and every other rearrangement was called non-productive. CDR3 was defined according to IMGT convention as the region running from the second conserved V-encoded cysteine to the conserved J-encoded phenylalanine. Sequences without an unambiguous match to a single V gene segment were excluded from the earlier analysis of approximately 600 of the donors. In an earlier analysis of about 590 of the donors, a V segment was called functional when productive rearrangements were above 56.7%, and segregating when the standard deviation between donors exceeded 5%. A statistical classification framework was developed to diagnose cytomegalovirus status using the catalog of TCR beta chain sequences. V and J gene assignment, in a later analysis, came from comparing TCR nucleotide sequences with IMGT/GENE-DB human TR gene sequences. A later analysis assigned CDR3 sequences and most-parsimonious VDJ recombination scenarios with the TCRdist pipeline. In a later analysis, each TCR beta chain was defined by its CDR3 amino acid sequence together with its V-gene family, and reads without a unique V-gene family were excluded. To address suspected cross-contamination and a sequencing artifact, a later analysis removed under 600 highly shared, low-generation-probability nucleotide sequences. For each public chain, a later analysis derived a clonal expansion index from normalized ranks of inferred template counts within each repertoire. A later analysis computed generation probabilities with a VDJ recombination model fitted to out-of-frame rearrangements, and checked the results against IGoR. Hypergeometric tests were used in a later analysis to score TCR-TCR, TCR-HLA and TCR-CMV co-occurrence, with a repertoire-size bias correction applied to the TCR pairs. False discovery rates were estimated in a later analysis by permuting HLA or CMV assignments 20 times. In a later analysis, co-occurring TCRs were grouped with DBSCAN, and TCRdist sequence similarity was added when clustering was performed within HLA-allele-positive subsets. For co-occurrence clustering, repertoires with fewer than 30,000 or more than 120,000 public chains were excluded, along with five repertoires with anomalous nucleotide sharing. In TCRdb, the immuneACCESS table is reduced to in-frame sequences with V and J assigned. These tables do not hold every clone; where another copy was compared, an unresolved V gene accounts for under half, and the others remain unexplained. That table supplies the V and J calls and clone size; D and trimming were determined from the DNA. The table for this sample lists approximately 100,000 clones; roughly 81% of them were counted only once. Of the sample, 1.4% falls within the top ten clones.

Study-wide findings and limitations: In the study, about 150 TCR beta chains were listed as associated with cytomegalovirus. In a later analysis, TCR association rates were found to vary across HLA loci, with the most associated TCRs seen for DRB1 alleles and the fewest for HLA-C alleles. Most TCR sequences were seen in very few donors, while some public TCRs were found in many individuals. Correlated functional status among segregating V segments might be attributable to linkage disequilibrium, but an unknown experimental factor could not be ruled out. The 87-base-pair reads could not distinguish some IMGT-functional V segments, including TRBV6-2 and TRBV6-3, so those segments were excluded. In a later genetic analysis, fewer N-insertions in productive TCRs were reported among donors in an Asian-associated ancestry cluster than the approximately 710-donor mean. Because counts were too low, roughly 16 rarely observed V segments, including chromosome 9 orphons, were left out of the earlier analysis of roughly 600 of the donors. The cohort was sequenced for TCR beta chains only, and without alpha or paired-chain data the features that could be detected were limited. A further reported finding was that TCR beta sequences accurately predicted the HLA-A and HLA-B alleles for most subjects in the first cohort. The authors suggested that the approach could potentially be generalized to other disease states and immunological phenotypes. The only immune exposure information available for the cohort was CMV serostatus. A later genetic analysis associated a missense DCLRE1C variant with V-gene and J-gene trimming of TCR beta chains, and an independent cohort replicated the association. According to a later analysis, parvovirus B19, influenza, CMV and Epstein-Barr virus appeared linked to several top co-occurrence clusters. According to a later analysis, most CMV-associated TCR beta chains appeared to be HLA-restricted, and the HLA associations seemed to be driven largely by CMV exposure. Assigning TCR associations to individual alleles was difficult when HLA alleles, especially DR and DQ, strongly co-occurred. Broadly in line with IMGT annotations, most TCR beta V segments showed up in productive rearrangements about 87% or about 30% of the time in an earlier analysis of 587 of the donors. A later analysis found that HLA-associated TCR beta chains were more clonally expanded and had lower generation probabilities than equally common non-associated chains. A cluster of highly shared sequence variants was judged likely to be a technical artifact of the sequencing pipeline. A later analysis associated roughly 17,000 TCR beta sequences with specific HLA alleles at a false discovery rate of 0.05. The classifier was reported to diagnose cytomegalovirus status with high specificity and sensitivity in both the original cohort and the validation cohort. Sequencing depth was assumed to be roughly uniform across donors in the presence/absence analyses, though that assumption may not hold. Three of the identified cytomegalovirus-associated TCR beta chains were confirmed in vitro to be specific for cytomegalovirus antigens. Because some donors lacked HLA typing at each locus, the association tests relied only on the typed subset.

The cohort consisted of fewer than 700 healthy bone marrow donors. All cohort members were sampled while nominally healthy, although unrecorded immune exposures were likely present. The donor was CMV seronegative and was included in the group of 352 seronegative cohort members. Every donor gave a peripheral blood sample, and the peripheral blood mononuclear cells from that sample were used for TCR beta sequencing. The Qiagen DNeasy Blood Extraction Kit was used to extract genomic DNA from the blood cell samples. This chain joins TRBV6-5 to TRBJ1-2, with no reliable assignment of the D segment. This receptor was taken from a man aged 40-49 years in good health and CMV-seronegative. Material for sequencing was PBMCs. The CDR3 corresponds to CASSYGSSRGGGYTF. In nucleotide form, the sequence is TGTGCCAGCAGTTACGGTAGCAGCCGGGGAGGTGGCTACACCTTC.